The clone carrying this T cell receptor (beta chain) has just a few counts. The sample is drawn from a study of blood T cell repertoires in COVID-19. Study details: Some COVID-19 samples were acute and others convalescent; all came from the United States, Italy and Spain. The analysed material was cDNA or gDNA that came from T cells, B-cell-depleted T cells, or PBMCs.

Enrolled during active infection, Seattle patients were then followed longitudinally. Original processing notes: Estimates of nucleated cell counts were drawn from the amplification of reference gene primers. The assay was immunoSEQ multiplex PCR, and TCRdb's table has in-frame clones only and misses some. From that table come the V and J calls and clone size; the DNA was used to work out D and trimming. The table has more than 200,000 clones, approximately 80% seen once. Sequenced: peripheral blood. The sequence came from a woman of 80 years or more with COVID-19, enrolled during active disease.

CDR3: CSSWGEMNTEAFF. The CDR3 bases are TGCAGCTCATGGGGGGAGATGAACACTGAAGCTTTCTTT. The chain links TRBV29-1 to TRBJ1-1, with D possibly TRBD1 on 5 matching bases. The CDR3 is 13 amino acids. Germline V lookup: CDR1 SQVTM, CDR2 ANQGSEA. With 8 bases removed from V and 0 bases from J, the gap between germline ends came to 13 bases. Full variable domain (outside the CDR3, taken from reference TRBV29-1 and TRBJ1-1): SAVISQKPSRDICQRGTSLTIQCQVDSQVTMMFWYRQQPGQSLTLIATANQGSEATYESGFVIDKFPISRPNLTFSTLTVSNMSPEDSSIYLCSSWGEMNTEAFFGQGTRLTVV.